Presented here are 25 T cell receptor beta chains from one specimen sequenced in a study of radiation and T cells in renal cell carcinoma. Time point indicated: blood 4 weeks post-SBRT, at nephrectomy. Treatment specified: 15 Gy SBRT to primary tumor, nephrectomy 4 weeks later. The method was immunoSEQ multiplex PCR; TCRdb's version includes in-frame clones alone and lacks a portion of them. The profile covers under 100,000 clones, with approximately 80% appearing a single time and approximately 6.9% taken by the ten largest. The sample in question was blood, obtained from a patient whose treatment included radiotherapy and nephrectomy. The receptors shown here come from a man in his sixties with renal cell carcinoma.

This chain links TRBV11-2 with TRBJ1-1, with D uncertain. The CDR3 runs to 14 residues. Trimming pared 2 bases from V and 2 bases from J, leaving 9 bases between. Germline CDR1 and CDR2: SGHAT and FQNNGV. The CDR3 nucleotides are TGTGCCAGCAGCTTACGTGCAGCAAACACTGAAGCTTTCTTT. It specifies CASSLRAANTEAFF.

This chain connects TRBV19 to TRBJ2-7, with D tentatively TRBD1 (6 bases). Germline values: CDR1 LNHDA, CDR2 SQIVND (reference sequence). The V gene lost 3 bases and the J gene lost 5 bases, with 14 bases spanning the gap. The CDR3 has 14 residues. CDR3 amino acids: CASSMLGGGHEQYF. In nucleotides, the CDR3 is TGTGCCAGTAGTATGCTTGGTGGGGGCCACGAGCAGTACTTC.

In DNA, the CDR3 is TGTGCCAGCAGCGTAACCACAGATACGCAGTATTTT. Translated, it gives CASSVTTDTQYF. The rearrangement joins TRBV9 to TRBJ2-3; D remains ambiguous. This CDR3 region has 12 residues. Trimming removed 1 base from V and 2 bases from J, with 2 bases in between. Germline loops: CDR1 SGDLS, CDR2 YYNGEE.

In DNA form, the CDR3 reads TGTGCCAGCAGTGAGAAGTACAATGAGCAGTTCTTC. Its protein is CASSEKYNEQFF. The rearrangement uses TRBV6-1 and TRBJ2-1; D gene ambiguous. Looked up from germline, CDR1 is MNHNS and CDR2 is SASEGT. This CDR3 spans 12 amino acids. V lost 3 bases and J lost 4, with 4 bases in between.

The chain combines TRBV11-2 with TRBJ1-2; TRBD1 matches 7 bases. The germline CDR1 and CDR2 sequences are SGHAT and FQNNGV. Germline trimming cut 5 bases from V and 0 bases from J; bases unmatched to any gene: 3. The CDR3 is 14 residues long. The CDR3 coding sequence is TGTGCCAGCAGCCTCGGACAGGCTAACTATGGCTACACCTTC. Translating gives CASSLGQANYGYTF.

Regarding this clone: Other DNA sequences in this specimen translate into the identical CDR3. V usage is TRBV29-1 and J usage is TRBJ1-3; 7 positions agree with TRBD1. The germline gives CDR1 SQVTM, CDR2 ANQGSEA. The CDR3 is made up of 11 amino acids. J gave up 4 bases and V 7 bases, and 1 base lay outside the gene matches. The CDR3 DNA follows: TGCAGCGGGGGACAGGGAAACACCATATATTTT. This codes for CSGGQGNTIYF.

The rearrangement links TRBV5-1 to TRBJ1-2; D ambiguous. V was cut by 0 bases and J by 0 bases, with 9 bases left in between. The germline V gene encodes CDR1 SGHRS and CDR2 YFSETQ. The CDR3 is 15 residues long. CDR3 loop: CASSLVVGTNYGYTF. The CDR3 bases are TGCGCCAGCAGCTTGGTTGTGGGGACTAACTATGGCTACACCTTC.

The chain recombines TRBV6-5 with TRBJ2-7, with a weak D call TRBD1 (5 bases). V lost 8 bases, J lost 5 bases, and 22 bases lay in between. CDR3 length equals 15 residues. The V gene's germline CDR1 is MNHEY and CDR2 SVGAGI. The CDR3 DNA reads TGTGCCAGCGCAAGGGGCGGTGGGGAAAGGGACGAGCAGTACTTC. Translated, it gives CASARGGGERDEQYF.

This chain links TRBV7-7 with TRBJ2-1, with D perhaps matching TRBD1 or TRBD2 (6 bases each). The CDR3 runs 18 residues. The V gene's germline CDR1 is SSHAT and CDR2 FNYEAQ (reference sequence). V was shortened by 5 bases and J by 3 bases, with 23 bases between the two germline ends. CDR3 region: CASSPQPEGGSGYNEQFF. CDR3 in DNA: TGTGCCAGCAGCCCCCAACCTGAAGGGGGGAGTGGCTACAATGAGCAGTTCTTC.

This clone was observed a few times. The chain uses TRBV6-6 and TRBJ2-5; D is perhaps TRBD1 (8 bases). This CDR3 is built from 14 residues. Germline CDR1 and CDR2: MNHNY and SVGAGI (reference sequence). V lost 7 bases and J 5 bases, leaving 17 bases between the germline ends. In nucleotides, the CDR3 is TGTGCCAGCAACACAGGGGGGGGAGAGGAGACCCAGTACTTC. The encoded protein is CASNTGGGEETQYF.

The chain couples TRBV7-2 to TRBJ2-4; TRBD2 matches at 11 bases. The CDR3 has 15 residues. Germline lookup yields CDR1 SGHTA and CDR2 FQGNSA. Trimming removed 3 bases from V and 6 bases from J; junction bases left unmatched: 4. The CDR3 bases are TGTGCCAGCAGCTTTACTAGCGGGAGAGGAAACATTCAGTACTTC. It specifies CASSFTSGRGNIQYF.

The V call is TRBV27, the J call TRBJ2-3; the match to TRBD2 covers 8 bases. CDR3 size: 16 residues. After removal of 8 bases from V and 8 bases from J, the junction contained 18 bases not matched to a gene. Germline V CDR1 and CDR2: MNHEY, SMNVEV (reference sequence). CDR3 residues: CASHGASGSRLGTQYF. CDR3 in DNA: TGTGCCAGCCATGGGGCCAGCGGGAGTAGACTGGGTACGCAGTATTTT.

J is TRBJ2-3 and V is TRBV7-2, with D possibly TRBD2 on 6 matching bases. This CDR3 comprises 17 residues. V was shortened by 5 bases and J by 0 bases, with 18 bases between the two germline ends. Germline V gene sequence: CDR1 SGHTA, CDR2 FQGNSA. CDR3 loop: CASSPKLGGTSTDTQYF. In nucleotides, the CDR3 is TGTGCCAGCAGCCCTAAACTCGGGGGAACTAGCACAGATACGCAGTATTTT.

The rearrangement uses TRBV27 and TRBJ2-7, with D tentatively TRBD1 (5 bases). Trimming removed 4 bases from V and 3 bases from J, with 13 bases in between. The CDR3 runs to 14 residues. Germline CDR1 and CDR2: MNHEY and SMNVEV (reference sequence). DNA of the CDR3: TGTGCCAGCAGTTCTTGGAGACAGAACTACGAGCAGTACTTC. It translates to CASSSWRQNYEQYF.

This chain connects TRBV10-1 to TRBJ2-3; possible D gene TRBD2, 5 bases. The CDR3 spans 13 residues. V gave up 5 bases and J gave up 4 bases, with 10 bases separating them. Germline loops: CDR1 WNHNN, CDR2 SYGVQD (reference sequence). CDR3 in amino acids: CASSPAGPDTQYF. The DNA of the CDR3 is TGCGCCAGCAGTCCCGCGGGTCCAGATACGCAGTATTTT.

This rearrangement joins TRBV10-3 to TRBJ1-5; D call uncertain. This CDR3 has 13 amino acids. Germline CDR1 is ENHRY and CDR2 is SYGVKD. V was pared by 6 bases and J by 7 bases, with 13 bases between. The CDR3 sequence is CAIRENEGQPQHF. DNA of the CDR3: TGTGCCATCAGGGAAAATGAAGGCCAGCCCCAGCATTTT.

V gene TRBV27 combines with J gene TRBJ2-1; 9 bases match TRBD1. The germline gives CDR1 MNHEY, CDR2 SMNVEV (reference sequence). The CDR3 is made up of 17 amino acids. V lost 0 bases, J lost 1 base, and 4 bases stayed unmatched. CDR3 sequence (DNA): TGTGCCAGCAGTTTATCGTGGGGACAGGGATCCTACAATGAGCAGTTCTTC. Translation: CASSLSWGQGSYNEQFF.

The rearrangement links TRBV20-1 to TRBJ1-5; a weak D match, TRBD1 (5 bases). V lost 6 bases and J lost 5, with 8 bases in between. Germline V gene sequence: CDR1 DFQATT, CDR2 SNEGSKA (reference sequence). This CDR3 contains 11 residues. CDR3 in DNA: TGCAGTGCCAGGGAGGATCAGCCCCAGCATTTT. It specifies CSAREDQPQHF.

The CDR3 DNA reads as TGTGCCAGCAGTACCCGGGACCGTAACTCCCTAGCTTTCTTT. Protein: CASSTRDRNSLAFF. The chain has TRBV27 and TRBJ1-1; TRBD1 is a possible D gene (5 bases). Germline V gene lookup returns CDR1 MNHEY and CDR2 SMNVEV (reference sequence). V dropped 5 bases and J dropped 10 bases, with 20 bases sitting between them. The CDR3 consists of 14 residues.

The rearrangement joins TRBV29-1 to TRBJ2-1, with 11 bases identical to TRBD2. The CDR3 length is 14 residues. V gave up 2 bases and J gave up 9 bases; unmatched junction bases: 6. Germline V CDR1 and CDR2: SQVTM, ANQGSEA. CDR3 region: CSVETSGSWFEQFF. CDR3 coding DNA: TGCAGCGTTGAAACTAGCGGGAGTTGGTTTGAGCAGTTCTTC.

The chain couples TRBV6-5 to TRBJ2-7; the match to TRBD1 covers 11 bases. Germline CDR1 is MNHEY and CDR2 is SVGAGI. The junction had 8 bases not matched to a gene; V was cut back by 5 bases and J by 5 bases. There are 15 residues in the CDR3. The CDR3, as DNA: TGTGCCAGCAGTGCCAGGACAGGGGGCTCAAACGAGCAGTACTTC. This codes for CASSARTGGSNEQYF.

The CDR3 sequence: CASSARVVELPGANVLTF. CDR3 sequence (DNA): TGTGCCAGCAGCGCCAGGGTGGTAGAACTACCTGGGGCCAACGTCCTGACTTTC. The J gene is TRBJ2-6, the V gene TRBV7-9; D may be TRBD1 (5 bases). The CDR3 totals 18 residues. Germline V gene sequence: CDR1 SEHNR, CDR2 FQNEAQ (reference sequence). V gave up 5 bases and J gave up 2 bases, with 19 bases separating them.

This clone was detected once. The rearrangement links TRBV7-6 to TRBJ2-7; D remains unclear. Germline values: CDR1 SGHVS, CDR2 FNYEAQ. The CDR3 runs to 17 residues. Trimming took 1 base from V and 3 from J, leaving 19 bases between them. CDR3 coding DNA: TGTGCCAGCAGCTTAGTAGTCCCAACTTCTCCCAGCTACGAGCAGTACTTC. It translates to CASSLVVPTSPSYEQYF. The full variable domain, its missing parts supplied by reference TRBV7-6 and TRBJ2-7, is GAGVSQSPRYKVTKRGQDVALRCDPISGHVSLYWYRQALGQGPEFLTYFNYEAQQDKSGLPNDRFSAERPEGSISTLTIQRTEQRDSAMYRCASSLVVPTSPSYEQYFGPGTRLTVT.

This rearrangement joins TRBV7-2 to TRBJ2-4; D possibly corresponds to TRBD2 (5 bases). Germline CDR1 is SGHTA and CDR2 is FQGNSA. V was cut by 1 base and J by 11 bases, with 12 bases left in between. The CDR3 spans 13 residues. CDR3 coding DNA: TGTGCCAGCAGCTTAGGACGGGAAAGAGTTCAGTACTTC. Its translation is CASSLGRERVQYF. Drawing the rest from reference TRBV7-2 and TRBJ2-4, the complete variable domain is GAGVSQSPSNKVTEKGKDVELRCDPISGHTALYWYRQSLGQGLEFLIYFQGNSAPDKSGLPSDRFSAERTGGSVSTLTIQRTQQEDSAVYLCASSLGRERVQYFGAGTRLSVL.

This clone was seen once. The chain is built from TRBV27 and TRBJ2-2; D possibly corresponds to TRBD1 (6 bases). This CDR3 is 15 amino acids long. Germline V gene sequence: CDR1 MNHEY, CDR2 SMNVEV (reference sequence). Trimming cost V 5 bases and J 3 bases, with 13 bases left between them. CDR3 nucleotide sequence: TGTGCCAGCAGTCCGCAGACAGGATACACCGGGGAGCTGTTTTTT. The encoded protein is CASSPQTGYTGELFF.